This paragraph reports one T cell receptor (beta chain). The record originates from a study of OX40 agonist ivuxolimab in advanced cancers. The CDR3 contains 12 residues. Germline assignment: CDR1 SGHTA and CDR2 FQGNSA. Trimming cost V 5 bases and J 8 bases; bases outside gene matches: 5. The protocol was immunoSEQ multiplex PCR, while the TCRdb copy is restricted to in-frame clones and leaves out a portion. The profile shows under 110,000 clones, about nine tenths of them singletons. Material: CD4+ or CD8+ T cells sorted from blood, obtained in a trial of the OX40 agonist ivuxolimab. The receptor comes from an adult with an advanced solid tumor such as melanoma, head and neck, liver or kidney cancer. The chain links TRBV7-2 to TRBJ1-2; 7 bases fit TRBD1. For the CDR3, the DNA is TGTGCCAGCAGCAGAGACAGGGAAGGCTACACCTTC. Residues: CASSRDREGYTF.